A single sample gave rise to the 22 T cell receptor beta chains below, sequenced in a study of blood T cells in healthy people across ages. Through a sample-barcoded 5' primer and a J-beta primer mix, a second PCR was run for roughly 6 to 12 cycles. MiXCR, run by TCRdb on the 5' RACE reads, gives a single entry per CDR3 protein. The table lists 1.5 million to 2 million distinct CDR3 sequences, roughly 43% of them singletons, with 23% in the top ten. Sequencing was performed on blood. The source is a human donor in good health.

Details on this clonotype: A single base separates this from a much larger clone, so it may be a read error. The chain uses TRBV5-1 and TRBJ2-7; D is undetermined. Germline values: CDR1 SGHRS, CDR2 YFSETQ. V was cut by 3 bases and J by 1 base, with 11 bases left in between. This CDR3 is built from 14 residues. The CDR3, as DNA: TGCGCCAGCAGCTGGGTGGCGCGGTCCTACGAGCAGTACTTC. It is translated as CASSWVARSYEQYF.

As concerns this clonotype: A read error may account for a junction end that differs from germline. This chain joins TRBV7-2 and TRBJ2-6; possibly TRBD1 for D (5 bases). Germline V gene data show CDR1 as SGHTA and CDR2 as FQGNSA. The CDR3 is made up of 16 amino acids. The CDR3 loop reads CASSPQISSGANVRTF. The CDR3 region has the DNA TGTGCCAGCAGCCCGCAGATAAGTTCTGGGGCCAACGTCCGGACTTTC.

CDR3 residues: CASSEIVGQVNEQFF. The CDR3 bases are TGTGCCAGCAGTGAGATTGTAGGGCAGGTAAATGAGCAGTTCTTC. V and J are TRBV2 and TRBJ2-1; no clear D. V was shortened by 3 bases and J by 7 bases, with 16 bases between the two germline ends. The CDR3 is 15 residues long. The germline V gene encodes CDR1 SNHLY and CDR2 FYNNEI.

V gene TRBV7-6 combines with J gene TRBJ2-7, with 8 bases fitting TRBD1. V was pared by 5 bases and J by 3 bases, with 6 bases of the junction left unmatched. The V gene's germline CDR1 is SGHVS and CDR2 FNYEAQ. The CDR3 is 14 amino acids. As DNA, the CDR3 is TGTGCCAGCAGCGCGAACAGGGGGAACTACGAGCAGTACTTC. Amino acid sequence: CASSANRGNYEQYF.

This clonotype came up many times. V usage is TRBV7-2 and J usage is TRBJ1-2; no reliable D call. V dropped 3 bases and J dropped 0 bases, with 8 bases sitting between them. The CDR3 runs 14 residues. Germline CDR1 SGHTA, CDR2 FQGNSA. The CDR3 sequence is CASSFSGTNYGYTF. The CDR3 bases are TGTGCCAGCAGCTTCTCGGGAACTAACTATGGCTACACCTTC.

This clonotype appeared a few times. V usage is TRBV24-1 and J usage is TRBJ1-2; no clear D gene. The CDR3 totals 14 residues. The V and J ends lost 4 bases and 3 bases respectively, with 11 bases between them. Germline V gives CDR1 KGHDR, CDR2 SFDVKD. The CDR3 here is CATSDRRRYYGYTF. As DNA, the CDR3 is TGTGCCACCAGTGACCGGCGACGATACTATGGCTACACCTTC.

On this clonotype itself: Relative to the germline gene, one junction end is altered; a read error may explain this. The chain joins TRBV9 to TRBJ2-4, with a tentative D call TRBD2 (7 bases). The tail of the sequence fits TRBJ2-7 better, so the J call may be wrong. The CDR3 spans 14 residues. Germline CDR1 is SGDLS and CDR2 is YYNGEE. For the CDR3, the DNA is TGTGCCAACAGCGTAAGGGGGGGGCTTAACGAGCAGTACTTC. Its translation is CANSVRGGLNEQYF.

This clonotype occurred once. The genes are TRBV5-5 and TRBJ1-1, with TRBD1 identical over 10 bases. Germline values: CDR1 SGHKS, CDR2 YYEKEE (reference sequence). V trimming: 4 bases; J trimming: 6 bases; junction bases outside the gene matches: 9. CDR3 length equals 15 residues. CDR3 nucleotide sequence: TGTGCCAGCAGCCCCCAGGGACAGGGGAGGGCTGAAGCTTTCTTT. This codes for CASSPQGQGRAEAFF. The full variable domain, in which reference TRBV5-5 and TRBJ1-1 provide the parts outside the CDR3, is DAGVTQSPTHLIKTRGQQVTLRCSPISGHKSVSWYQQVLGQGPQFIFQYYEKEERGRGNFPDRFSARQFPNYSSELNVNALLLGDSALYLCASSPQGQGRAEAFFGQGTRLTVV.

This clonotype was recorded a few times. The V and J genes are TRBV20-1 and TRBJ2-3; weak D call: TRBD2 (5 bases). V gave up 4 bases and J gave up 7 bases, with 15 bases separating them. Germline V lookup: CDR1 DFQATT, CDR2 SNEGSKA (reference sequence). The CDR3 is 13 residues long. The CDR3: CSATRTPPNTQYF. The CDR3 bases are TGCAGTGCTACCCGGACTCCCCCCAATACGCAGTATTTT.

The chain is built from TRBV4-1 and TRBJ2-3; D may be TRBD2 (5 bases). This CDR3 has 16 residues. V was cut by 2 bases and J by 1 base, with 13 bases left in between. Germline CDR1 is MGHRA and CDR2 is YSYEKL. CDR3 coding DNA: TGCGCCAGCAGCCAATGGACTGGCCCCCGCACAGATACGCAGTATTTT. Translation gives CASSQWTGPRTDTQYF.

V gene TRBV4-3 combines with J gene TRBJ2-1; 12 bases are a match to TRBD2. The V gene end was trimmed by 1 base and the J gene end by 5 bases; junction bases not matched to a gene: 6. Germline CDR1 LGHNA, CDR2 YSLEER. The CDR3 runs to 17 residues. CDR3: CASSQVRLAGEDNEQFF. Written as DNA, the CDR3 is TGCGCCAGCAGCCAAGTACGACTAGCGGGGGAAGACAATGAGCAGTTCTTC.

A few counts support this clonotype. The chain's CDR3 is CASSYVGSGSYEQYF. The CDR3 region has the DNA TGTGCCAGCAGTTACGTAGGTAGCGGATCCTACGAGCAGTACTTC. The rearrangement uses TRBV6-5 and TRBJ2-7; possible D gene TRBD2, 6 bases. V lost 2 bases, J lost 1 base, and 12 bases lay in between. CDR1 and CDR2 (germline): MNHEY, SVGAGI. The CDR3 runs to 15 residues.

This clonotype has only a few counts. The rearrangement joins TRBV4-1 to TRBJ2-3; D might be TRBD1 or TRBD2, each matching 5 bases. CDR1 is MGHRA, CDR2 YSYEKL, per germline. Trimming removed 4 bases at V and 2 bases at J, with 25 bases between. The CDR3 has 19 amino acids. The DNA of the CDR3 is TGCGCCAGCAGCCTGTGGGCGACTATTGGGACCCTTGTCACAGATACGCAGTATTTT. Amino acids: CASSLWATIGTLVTDTQYF.

This clonotype was recorded a few times. The chain carries TRBV29-1 and TRBJ2-5; D uncertain. Germline CDR1 is SQVTM and CDR2 is ANQGSEA. This CDR3 is built from 15 residues. The V end lost 5 bases, the J end lost 0 bases, and 16 bases lay between the germline ends. The DNA for the CDR3 is TGCAGCGTTACTGAAGGACCCGTGTACCAAGAGACCCAGTACTTC. It yields the protein CSVTEGPVYQETQYF.

The genes are TRBV5-6 and TRBJ1-6; D is possibly TRBD1 (5 bases). The CDR3 is 16 amino acids. The germline V gene has CDR1 SGHDT and CDR2 YYEEEE. Trimming took 0 bases from V and 1 from J, leaving 8 bases between them. The CDR3 DNA follows: TGTGCCAGCAGCTTGGACGGGGGGTCCTATAATTCACCCCTCCACTTT. Protein product: CASSLDGGSYNSPLHF.

The rearrangement uses TRBV9 and TRBJ2-7, with 8 bases matching TRBD2. The CDR3 covers 16 residues. V shed 2 bases, J shed 6 bases, and the junction held 13 bases outside the gene matches. The germline gives CDR1 SGDLS, CDR2 YYNGEE. The CDR3 nucleotides are TGTGCCAGCAGCGTGGATCCGGGACTAGGATCTGGCGAGCAGTACTTC. As protein: CASSVDPGLGSGEQYF.

The V and J genes are TRBV5-1 and TRBJ1-5, with 8 nucleotides matching TRBD1. The V gene's germline CDR1 is SGHRS and CDR2 YFSETQ. The CDR3 runs to 15 residues. V gave up 4 bases and J gave up 1 base; unmatched junction bases: 4. The CDR3 spells CASSMTGASNQPQHF. The CDR3 DNA follows: TGCGCCAGCAGCATGACAGGGGCCAGCAATCAGCCCCAGCATTTT.

This clonotype was recorded at least ten times. The rearrangement joins TRBV9 to TRBJ1-2, with D possibly TRBD1 on 5 matching bases. The CDR3 spans 12 residues. The V end lost 4 bases, the J end lost 5 bases, and 9 bases lay between the germline ends. Germline CDR1 reads SGDLS; CDR2 reads YYNGEE. CDR3 bases: TGTGCCAGCAGCCCAGAGGGGTATGGCTACACCTTC. Translating gives CASSPEGYGYTF.

The sample holds a few counts of this clonotype. V is TRBV5-1 and J is TRBJ1-3; D is undetermined. Germline CDR1 is SGHRS and CDR2 is YFSETQ. This CDR3 has 15 residues. V dropped 0 bases and J dropped 2 bases, with 9 bases sitting between them. CDR3 bases: TGCGCCAGCAGCTTGGGGGGAGCCACTGGAAACACCATATATTTT. The encoded protein is CASSLGGATGNTIYF.

The CDR3 region has the DNA TGCGCCAGCAGCTTGGCCCAGGGGAGGAGAACAGATACGCAGTATTTT. This gives the protein CASSLAQGRRTDTQYF. The rearrangement joins TRBV5-1 to TRBJ2-3; D assignment may be TRBD1 or TRBD2 (6 bases each). Trimming removed 0 bases at V and 3 bases at J, with 14 bases between. This CDR3 comprises 16 residues. Germline lookup yields CDR1 SGHRS and CDR2 YFSETQ.

This chain connects TRBV20-1 to TRBJ2-7; TRBD1 matches at 10 bases. Germline CDR1 reads DFQATT; CDR2 reads SNEGSKA (reference sequence). The trim removed 0 bases at V and 2 bases at J, leaving 7 bases unmatched. The CDR3 has 16 residues. DNA of the CDR3: TGCAGTGCTAGAGATACTGGGACAGGGGCTACCTACGAGCAGTACTTC. Encoded protein: CSARDTGTGATYEQYF.

V gene TRBV25-1 combines with J gene TRBJ2-5; no reliable D call. Germline CDR1 is MGHDK and CDR2 is SYGVNS. V lost 1 base and J 11 bases, leaving 11 bases between the germline ends. The CDR3 runs to 12 residues. The CDR3 loop reads CASSELGYGQYF. The CDR3 DNA is TGTGCCAGCAGTGAATTGGGGTACGGGCAGTACTTC.